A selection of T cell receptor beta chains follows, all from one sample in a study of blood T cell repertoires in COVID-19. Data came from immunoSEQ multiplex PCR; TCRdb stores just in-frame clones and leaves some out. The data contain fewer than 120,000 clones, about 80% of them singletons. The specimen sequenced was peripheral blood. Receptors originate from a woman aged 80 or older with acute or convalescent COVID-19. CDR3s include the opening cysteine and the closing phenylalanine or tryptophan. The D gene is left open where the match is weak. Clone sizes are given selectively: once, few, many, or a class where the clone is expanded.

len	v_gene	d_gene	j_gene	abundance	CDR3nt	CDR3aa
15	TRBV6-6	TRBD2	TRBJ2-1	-	TGTGCCAGCAGTCCACACCTAGCGGGAGAGGGTGAGCAGTTCTTC	CASSPHLAGEGEQFF
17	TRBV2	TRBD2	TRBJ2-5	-	TGTGCCAGCAGTGAATTTCGAAGCGGGGGAGGGGAAGAGACCCAGTACTTC	CASSEFRSGGGEETQYF
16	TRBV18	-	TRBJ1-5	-	TGTGCCAGCTCACCTATTCCGGGACAACCGAATCAGCCCCAGCATTTT	CASSPIPGQPNQPQHF
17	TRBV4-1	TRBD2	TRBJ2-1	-	TGCGCCAGCAGCCAGGGGCCGGGACTAGTGGTCGCCCATGAGCAGTTCTTC	CASSQGPGLVVAHEQFF
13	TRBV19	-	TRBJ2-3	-	TGTGCCAGTAGGTGGGGGCGGGCAGATACGCAGTATTTT	CASRWGRADTQYF
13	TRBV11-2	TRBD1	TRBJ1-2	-	TGTGCCAGCAGCTTGGGACAGGGGGCCCCGTCCCTCTTC	CASSLGQGAPSLF
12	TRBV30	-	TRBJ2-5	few	TGTGCCTTTGGGACAACGCAAGAGACCCAGTACTTC	CAFGTTQETQYF
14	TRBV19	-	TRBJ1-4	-	TGTGCCAGTAGTATCAGAGGGACTAATGAAAAACTGTTTTTT	CASSIRGTNEKLFF
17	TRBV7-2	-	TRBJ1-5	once	TGTGCCAGCAGCCCTACAGAACCTGGGGAGGGCAATCAGCCCCAGCATTTT	CASSPTEPGEGNQPQHF
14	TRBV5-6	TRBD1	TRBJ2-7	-	TGTGCCAGCAGGAAACAGGGGGCTTCGTACGAGCAGTACTTC	CASRKQGASYEQYF
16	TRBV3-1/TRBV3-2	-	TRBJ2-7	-	TGTGCCAGCAGCCAAGAGCTGAGACTTAGTCCCTACGAGCAGTACTTC	CASSQELRLSPYEQYF
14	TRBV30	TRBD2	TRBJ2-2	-	TGTGCCTGGAAGCTAGCGGGAGTGGCCGGGGAGCTGTTTTTT	CAWKLAGVAGELFF
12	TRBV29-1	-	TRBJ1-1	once	TGCAGCGTTGTGTTACAGGGTACTGAAGCTTTCTTT	CSVVLQGTEAFF
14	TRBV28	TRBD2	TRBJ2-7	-	TGTGCCATTATGACTAGCGGGAGTCGATACGAGCAGTACTTC	CAIMTSGSRYEQYF
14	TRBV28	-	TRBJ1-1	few	TGTGCCAGCAGGTGGAGCCACATGAACACTGAAGCTTTCTTT	CASRWSHMNTEAFF
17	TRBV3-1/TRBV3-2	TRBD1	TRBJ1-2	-	TGTGCCAGCAGCCAGGATCCGGGACAGGGCATTTTGGCTGGCTACACCTTC	CASSQDPGQGILAGYTF
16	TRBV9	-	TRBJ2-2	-	TGTGCCAGCAGCGTAAGCGGCAGGGGTTGGGCCGGGGAGCTGTTTTTT	CASSVSGRGWAGELFF
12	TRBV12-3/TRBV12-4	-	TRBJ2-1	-	TGTGCCAGTAGCGGAACCTACAATGAGCAGTTCTTC	CASSGTYNEQFF
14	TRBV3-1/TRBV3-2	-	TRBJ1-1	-	TGTGCCAGCAGCCTGGGACACCTGAACACTGAAGCTTTCTTT	CASSLGHLNTEAFF
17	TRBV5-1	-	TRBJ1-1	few	TGCGCCAGCACCCAAAGGGGCATAGGGTGGGGGAACACTGAAGCTTTCTTT	CASTQRGIGWGNTEAFF
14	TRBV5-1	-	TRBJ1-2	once	TGCGCCAGCAGCTTGGAGGCAGGGGCGGGCGGCTACACCTTC	CASSLEAGAGGYTF
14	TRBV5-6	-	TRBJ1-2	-	TGTGCCAGCAGCTTGCCCCCTGTTTACTATGGCTACACCTTC	CASSLPPVYYGYTF
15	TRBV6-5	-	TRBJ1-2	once	TGTGCCAGCAGTTACTCGCGACAGGACATCTATGGCTACACCTTC	CASSYSRQDIYGYTF
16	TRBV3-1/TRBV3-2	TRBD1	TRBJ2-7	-	TGTGCCAGCAGCCTTCACACCGACAGGGCAGCCTACGAGCAGTACTTC	CASSLHTDRAAYEQYF
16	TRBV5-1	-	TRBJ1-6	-	TGCGCCAGCAGCTTGGAAGATCGCACCCAGAATTCACCCCTCCACTTT	CASSLEDRTQNSPLHF
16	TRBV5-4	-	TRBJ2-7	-	TGTGCCAGCAGCCCAATTGCGGGGAGCGGATACTACGAGCAGTACTTC	CASSPIAGSGYYEQYF
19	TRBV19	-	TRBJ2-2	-	TGTGCCAGTAGTATAGAGGCCTTAACTAGGGCTCTAATAACCGGGGAGCTGTTTTTT	CASSIEALTRALITGELFF
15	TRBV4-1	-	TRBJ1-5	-	TGCGCCAGCAGCCAAGGGTCAGGGGTCTATCAGCCCCAGCATTTT	CASSQGSGVYQPQHF
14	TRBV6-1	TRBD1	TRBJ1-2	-	TGTGCCAGCAGTGAACCCGGACAGGGCGGCGGCTACACCTTC	CASSEPGQGGGYTF
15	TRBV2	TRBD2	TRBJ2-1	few	TGTGCCAGCAGTGTGGGTAGCGGGGGGCCCAATGAGCAGTTCTTC	CASSVGSGGPNEQFF
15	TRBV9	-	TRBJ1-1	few	TGTGCCAACCTAACCGGAGGGGAGGTGAACACTGAAGCTTTCTTT	CANLTGGEVNTEAFF
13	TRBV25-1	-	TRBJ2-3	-	TGTGCCAGCAGAGACGACCAGGGAGATACGCAGTATTTT	CASRDDQGDTQYF
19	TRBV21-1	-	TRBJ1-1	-	TGTGCCAGCAGCAAAGAATCAAGGACAGGCCCCCAAACTAACACTGAAGCTTTCTTT	CASSKESRTGPQTNTEAFF
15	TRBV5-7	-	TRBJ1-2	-	TGTGCCAGCAGCTCACCTCCCTTGACAGGCGGAGGCTACACCTTC	CASSSPPLTGGGYTF
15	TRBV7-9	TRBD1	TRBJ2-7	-	TGTGCCAGCAGCTTATCCGACAGGGTCGGGAACGAGCAGTACTTC	CASSLSDRVGNEQYF
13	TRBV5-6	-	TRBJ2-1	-	TGTGCCAGCAGCACCGACAGATACAATGAGCAGTTCTTC	CASSTDRYNEQFF
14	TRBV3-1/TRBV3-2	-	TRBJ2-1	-	TGTGCCAGCAGCAGAGCGGGGACATTATATGGGCAGTTCTTC	CASSRAGTLYGQFF
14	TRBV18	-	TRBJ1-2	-	TGTGCCAGCTCATCCAGGGAAGGGGACTATGGCTACACCTTC	CASSSREGDYGYTF
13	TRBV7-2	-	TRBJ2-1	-	TGTGCCAGCAGTGCCTCCGGTCCGGATGAGCAGTTCTTC	CASSASGPDEQFF
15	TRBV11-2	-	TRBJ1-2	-	TGTGCCAGCAGCTTAGGGGCAGGGTGGAACTATGGCTACACCTTC	CASSLGAGWNYGYTF
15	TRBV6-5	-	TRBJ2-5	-	TGTGCCAGCAGTCGGACAGTGCAGTATCAAGAGACCCAGTACTTC	CASSRTVQYQETQYF
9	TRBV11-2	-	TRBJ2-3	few	TGTGCCACGGGTAGTACGCAGTATTTT	CATGSTQYF
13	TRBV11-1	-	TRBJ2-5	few	TGTGCCAGCAGCCGTGACAACCAAGAGACCCAGTACTTC	CASSRDNQETQYF
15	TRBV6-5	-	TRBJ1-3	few	TGTGCCAGCAGCTGGGGCAATGGAGCAGGAAACACCATATATTTT	CASSWGNGAGNTIYF
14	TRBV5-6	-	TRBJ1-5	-	TGTGCCAGCAGTCCCGGAGACAGCAATCAGCCCCAGCATTTT	CASSPGDSNQPQHF
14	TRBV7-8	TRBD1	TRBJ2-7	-	TGTGCCAGCAGCTTAGTTGACAGGGCCTATAAGCAGTACTTC	CASSLVDRAYKQYF
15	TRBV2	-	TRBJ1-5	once	TGTGCCAGTGGATATTCCCAAGGGGGCAATCAGCCCCAGCATTTT	CASGYSQGGNQPQHF
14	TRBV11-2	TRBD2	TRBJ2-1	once	TGTGCCAGCAGCTTAGACGGGAGGGCTAATGAGCAGTTCTTC	CASSLDGRANEQFF
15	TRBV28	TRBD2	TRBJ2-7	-	TGTGCCAGCACCAGCGGGACTAGCGGGGTTAACGAGCAGTACTTC	CASTSGTSGVNEQYF
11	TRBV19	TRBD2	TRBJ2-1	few	TGTGCCAGTAGTACCTCGGGAGGGCAGTTCTTC	CASSTSGGQFF
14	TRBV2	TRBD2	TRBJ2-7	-	TGTGCCAGCAGTGAAAGAGCGGGAGTCAACGAGCAGTACTTC	CASSERAGVNEQYF
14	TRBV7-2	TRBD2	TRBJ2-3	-	TGTGCCAGCAGCTATAGCGGGTTCACAGATACGCAGTATTTT	CASSYSGFTDTQYF
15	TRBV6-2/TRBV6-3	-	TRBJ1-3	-	TGTGCCAGCAGTTACCCGACAGAGTCTGGAAACACCATATATTTT	CASSYPTESGNTIYF
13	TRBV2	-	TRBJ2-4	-	TGTGCCAGCAGGGGTAGCGATAAAAACATTCAGTACTTC	CASRGSDKNIQYF
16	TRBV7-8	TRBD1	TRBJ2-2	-	TGTGCCAGCAGCTTAGCCTGGCAGGGGGTGACCGGGGAGCTGTTTTTT	CASSLAWQGVTGELFF
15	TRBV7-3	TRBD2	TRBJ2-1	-	TGTGCCAGCAGCCCCGGGAGGGCTAACTACAATGAGCAGTTCTTC	CASSPGRANYNEQFF
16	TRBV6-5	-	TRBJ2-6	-	TGTGCCAGCAGTTACTCAAGGAGAGCTGGGGCCAACGTCCTGACTTTC	CASSYSRRAGANVLTF
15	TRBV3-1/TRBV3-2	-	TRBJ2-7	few	TGTGCCAGCAGCCAAGGGCCTAGCAGCTCCTACGAGCAGTACTTC	CASSQGPSSSYEQYF
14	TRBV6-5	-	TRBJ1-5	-	TGTGCCAGCAGCCACGGGTCGGGGAAACAGCCCCAGCATTTT	CASSHGSGKQPQHF